These 21 T cell receptor beta chains share one sample of origin, sequenced in a study of T cell repertoires in cytomegalovirus infection. TCRdb reprocessed the reads with MiXCR, giving one entry per CDR3 protein. The sample includes around 750,000 distinct CDR3 sequences, approximately 30% of them seen just once. Their antigens are not known. Sequencing used cultured CD8+ T cells from PBMCs, obtained from culture after CMV antigen stimulation. The receptors originated from a human donor in good health (CMV status not recorded). Some clones in this sample may be carry-over from other donors' samples.

The V call is TRBV7-9, the J call TRBJ1-2, with D unresolved. Per the germline V gene, CDR1 is SEHNR and CDR2 is FQNEAQ (reference sequence). V was cut by 5 bases and J by 0 bases, with 7 bases left in between. This CDR3 spans 13 amino acids. The CDR3: CASSAHPNYGYTF. In nucleotides, the CDR3 is TGTGCCAGCAGCGCGCATCCTAACTATGGCTACACCTTC.

The chain employs TRBV4-1 and TRBJ2-2, with D perhaps matching TRBD2 (6 bases). The CDR3 is 14 amino acids. Germline values: CDR1 MGHRA, CDR2 YSYEKL. The germline V and J ends were trimmed by 5 bases and 4 bases, with 11 bases remaining between them. The CDR3 DNA follows: TGCGCCAGCAGCGGGGGGATGGGCACCGGGGAGCTGTTTTTT. Translation gives CASSGGMGTGELFF.

This clonotype was counted a few times. The chain joins TRBV7-3 to TRBJ1-2; the match to TRBD1 covers 7 bases. The V gene end was trimmed by 3 bases and the J gene end by 7 bases; junction bases not matched to a gene: 5. This CDR3 has 13 residues. CDR1 and CDR2 from the germline V gene are SGHTA and FQGTGA. The CDR3 loop is CASSFTSGGGYTF. The CDR3 DNA is TGTGCCAGCAGCTTTACCTCAGGGGGTGGCTACACCTTC.

The chain carries TRBV7-6 and TRBJ2-2; D may match TRBD1 or TRBD2 (5 bases each). In germline, CDR1 is SGHVS, CDR2 FNYEAQ. The CDR3 contains 19 residues. The ends were cut back, 5 bases at V and 0 bases at J, with 22 bases in the middle. CDR3 nucleotides: TGTGCCAGCAGCCGTCCCGGGGCAGGAATGAGTACGAACACCGGGGAGCTGTTTTTT. Protein: CASSRPGAGMSTNTGELFF.

CDR3 DNA: TGTGCCAGCAGCTTAGGGGGACAGCTGGCCGGGGAGCTGTTTTTT. Its protein is CASSLGGQLAGELFF. The chain is built from TRBV7-6 and TRBJ2-2; 7 bases line up with TRBD1. This CDR3 comprises 15 residues. Germline V CDR1 and CDR2: SGHVS, FNYEAQ. Trimming cost V 1 base and J 6 bases; bases outside gene matches: 5.

This clonotype was observed once. An end of the junction differs from the germline gene, which may be a read error. The gene calls are TRBV6-5 and TRBJ2-3; the D call may be TRBD1 or TRBD2 (5 bases each). This CDR3 has 15 amino acids. From germline, CDR1 is MNHEY and CDR2 SVGAGI. CDR3 nucleotide sequence: TGTGTCAGCATATCGGGGCCCTCTAGCACAGATACGCAGTATTTT. Translation gives CVSISGPSSTDTQYF.

This clonotype was seen more than once but under ten times. The chain uses TRBV19 and TRBJ1-5, with TRBD1 as a possible D gene (6 bases). Germline V lookup: CDR1 LNHDA, CDR2 SQIVND (reference sequence). V lost 5 bases to trimming and J lost 0 bases, with 14 bases between them. This CDR3 has 16 residues. CDR3 loop: CASSSTDRYSNQPQHF. The CDR3 region has the DNA TGTGCCAGTAGTTCCACGGACAGATATAGCAATCAGCCCCAGCATTTT.

The genes are TRBV9 and TRBJ2-1; 7 bases are shared with TRBD2. J gave up 10 bases and V 3 bases, and 7 bases lay outside the gene matches. The CDR3 is 13 residues long. CDR1 and CDR2 from the germline V gene are SGDLS and YYNGEE. The CDR3 DNA sequence: TGTGCCAGCAGCGAGGTTCCCGGGGGGGAGCAGTTCTTC. This sequence encodes CASSEVPGGEQFF.

This clonotype came up many times. A junction boundary mismatches the germline segment, possibly from a read error. This chain uses TRBV27 with TRBJ1-1; D ambiguous. The CDR3 loop spans 14 amino acids. Germline V gives CDR1 MNHEY, CDR2 SMNVEV (reference sequence). Here the CDR3 reads CASSLRAVKTEAFF. In DNA, the CDR3 is TGTGCCAGCAGTTTAAGGGCGGTGAAAACTGAAGCTTTCTTT.

V is TRBV4-1 and J is TRBJ1-6; D is unresolved. The CDR3 totals 16 residues. CDR1 MGHRA and CDR2 YSYEKL come from the germline V gene. The V end lost 0 bases, the J end lost 4 bases, and 10 bases lay between the germline ends. The CDR3 bases are TGCGCCAGCAGCCAAGATTTGGAGTTTTATAATTCACCCCTCCACTTT. Protein sequence: CASSQDLEFYNSPLHF.

The chain recombines TRBV7-6 with TRBJ2-1, with D tentatively TRBD1 (6 bases). With 1 base removed from V and 3 bases from J, the gap between germline ends came to 13 bases. Germline loops: CDR1 SGHVS, CDR2 FNYEAQ. This CDR3 has 16 residues. For the CDR3, the DNA is TGTGCCAGCAGCTTAGTTCAGGGGCGAGACTACAATGAGCAGTTCTTC. Translated: CASSLVQGRDYNEQFF.

Details on this clonotype: This may come from a read error, since a much larger clone is one base off. Likely a read error: the CDR3 ends without its conserved phenylalanine or tryptophan. The chain recombines TRBV7-2 with TRBJ2-3, with D perhaps matching TRBD1 or TRBD2 (6 bases each). The germline V gene has CDR1 SGHTA and CDR2 FQGNSA. V shed 1 base and J shed 4 bases, with 12 bases lying between them. CDR3 length equals 15 residues. For the CDR3, the DNA is TGTGCCAGCAGCTTAGTGGGGGGCCCCCCAGATACGCAGTATTTA. Its protein product is CASSLVGGPPDTQYL.

The J gene is TRBJ2-1, the V gene TRBV5-6, with TRBD2 matching over 7 bases. The CDR3 length is 16 residues. V shed 5 bases, J shed 2 bases, and the junction held 10 bases outside the gene matches. Germline CDR1 and CDR2: SGHDT and YYEEEE. CDR3 DNA sequence: TGTGCCAGCAGTGTGGGATGGGGGGGGGCCTACAATGAGCAGTTCTTC. Its translation: CASSVGWGGAYNEQFF.

This clonotype was found a few times. V usage is TRBV7-9 and J usage is TRBJ2-1, with 7 bases that match TRBD1. J gave up 9 bases and V 6 bases, and 5 bases lay outside the gene matches. Germline-derived CDR1 and CDR2 are SEHNR and FQNEAQ (reference sequence). The CDR3 is 12 residues long. The CDR3 bases are TGTGCCAGCAGATCCCCAGGGGGTGAGCAGTTCTTC. It translates to CASRSPGGEQFF.

The CDR3 loop is CSARDASSSYEQYF. The CDR3 nucleotides are TGCAGTGCTAGAGATGCTAGCAGCTCCTACGAGCAGTACTTC. V gene TRBV20-1 combines with J gene TRBJ2-7; D perhaps matches TRBD2 (5 bases). CDR1 and CDR2 (germline): DFQATT, SNEGSKA (reference sequence). Trimming stripped 0 bases from V and 0 bases from J, with 9 bases between. The length of the CDR3 is 14 residues.

The chain links TRBV5-1 to TRBJ1-1; D unresolved. The CDR3 sequence is 16 residues long. The germline gives CDR1 SGHRS, CDR2 YFSETQ. Trimming left V 0 bases short and J 4 bases short, with 16 bases between. This CDR3 is CASSLAAGSMATEAFF. The CDR3 DNA follows: TGCGCCAGCAGCTTGGCTGCGGGATCAATGGCCACTGAAGCTTTCTTT.

The chain carries TRBV12-3 or TRBV12-4 and TRBJ2-3, with TRBD2 identical over 11 bases. The J segment lost 2 bases and the V segment lost 3 bases, leaving 7 bases of the junction unmatched. The CDR3 runs 17 residues. CDR3 bases: TGTGCCAGCAGTTTTGGGCTAGCGGGGGGAAACACAGATACGCAGTATTTT. Translated, it gives CASSFGLAGGNTDTQYF.

The rearrangement links TRBV27 to TRBJ1-1; 8 nucleotides line up with TRBD1. With 6 bases clipped from V and 0 bases from J, the junction kept 6 bases outside the gene matches. Germline CDR1 MNHEY, CDR2 SMNVEV (reference sequence). The CDR3 runs to 15 residues. The chain's CDR3 is CASRRQGKVNTEAFF. The CDR3 DNA follows: TGTGCCAGCAGGCGACAGGGGAAGGTGAACACTGAAGCTTTCTTT.

This clonotype was detected a few times. The V and J genes are TRBV7-9 and TRBJ2-2; perhaps TRBD1 as D (5 bases). Between the trimmed V and J ends, which lost 5 bases and 2 bases, there was a span of 12 bases. The CDR3 consists of 15 residues. Germline lookup yields CDR1 SEHNR and CDR2 FQNEAQ (reference sequence). For the CDR3, the DNA is TGTGCCAGCAGCCTCAGGGTCCCTAACACCGGGGAGCTGTTTTTT. Encoded protein: CASSLRVPNTGELFF.

The chain uses TRBV5-4 and TRBJ2-2, with TRBD2 identical over 11 bases. The CDR3 extends over 16 amino acids. Germline values: CDR1 SGHNT, CDR2 YYREEE (reference sequence). V was clipped by 4 bases and J by 3 bases; unmatched bases: 5. The CDR3 bases are TGTGCCAGCAGCCCCACTAGCGGGGGATACACCGGGGAGCTGTTTTTT. Translation gives CASSPTSGGYTGELFF.

This clonotype was observed a handful of times. V usage is TRBV4-3 and J usage is TRBJ1-5; TRBD1 agrees at 7 bases. CDR3 length: 16 amino acids. Losses at the gene ends were 0 bases for V and 3 bases for J; bases not matched to a gene: 5. CDR1 and CDR2 (germline): LGHNA, YSLEER. The CDR3 DNA sequence: TGCGCCAGCAGCCAAGATAGGGACAGTATCAATCAGCCCCAGCATTTT. This codes for CASSQDRDSINQPQHF.